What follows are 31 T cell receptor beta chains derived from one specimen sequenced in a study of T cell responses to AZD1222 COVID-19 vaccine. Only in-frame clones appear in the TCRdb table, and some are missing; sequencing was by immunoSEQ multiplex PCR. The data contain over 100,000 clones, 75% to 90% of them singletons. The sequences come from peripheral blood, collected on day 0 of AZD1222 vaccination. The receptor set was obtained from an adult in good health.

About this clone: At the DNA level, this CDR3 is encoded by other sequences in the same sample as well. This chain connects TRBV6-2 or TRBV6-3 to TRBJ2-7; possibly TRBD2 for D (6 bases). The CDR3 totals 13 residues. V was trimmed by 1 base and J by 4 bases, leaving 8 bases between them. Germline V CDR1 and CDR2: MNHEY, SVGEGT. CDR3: CASSYLGLYEQYF. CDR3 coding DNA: TGTGCCAGCAGTTACTTGGGACTTTACGAGCAGTACTTC.

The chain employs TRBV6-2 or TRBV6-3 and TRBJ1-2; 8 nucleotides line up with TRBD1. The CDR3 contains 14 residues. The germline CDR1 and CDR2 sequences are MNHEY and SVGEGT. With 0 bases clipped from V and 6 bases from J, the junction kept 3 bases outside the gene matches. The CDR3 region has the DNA TGTGCCAGCAGTTACTCCGACAGGGGAAATGGCTACACCTTC. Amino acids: CASSYSDRGNGYTF.

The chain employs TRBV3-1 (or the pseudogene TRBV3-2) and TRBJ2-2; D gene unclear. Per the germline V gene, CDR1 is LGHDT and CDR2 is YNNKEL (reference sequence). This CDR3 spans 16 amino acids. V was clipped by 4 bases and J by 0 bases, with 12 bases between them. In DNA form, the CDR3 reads TGTGCCAGCAGCCGCCTTTTAGCCGCGAACACCGGGGAGCTGTTTTTT. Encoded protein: CASSRLLAANTGELFF.

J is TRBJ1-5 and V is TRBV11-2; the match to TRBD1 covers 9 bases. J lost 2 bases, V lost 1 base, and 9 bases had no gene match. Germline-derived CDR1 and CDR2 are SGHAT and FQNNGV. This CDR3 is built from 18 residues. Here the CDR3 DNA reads TGTGCCAGCAGCTTAGGCGGGGACAGGGTTGGAGGCAATCAGCCCCAGCATTTT. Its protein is CASSLGGDRVGGNQPQHF.

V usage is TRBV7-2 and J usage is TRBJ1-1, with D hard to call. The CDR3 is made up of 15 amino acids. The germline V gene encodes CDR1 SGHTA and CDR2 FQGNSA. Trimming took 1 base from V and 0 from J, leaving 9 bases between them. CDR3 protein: CASSLDRALNTEAFF. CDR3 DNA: TGTGCCAGCAGCTTAGATCGGGCCCTGAACACTGAAGCTTTCTTT. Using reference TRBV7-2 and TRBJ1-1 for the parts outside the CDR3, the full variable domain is GAGVSQSPSNKVTEKGKDVELRCDPISGHTALYWYRQSLGQGLEFLIYFQGNSAPDKSGLPSDRFSAERTGGSVSTLTIQRTQQEDSAVYLCASSLDRALNTEAFFGQGTRLTVV.

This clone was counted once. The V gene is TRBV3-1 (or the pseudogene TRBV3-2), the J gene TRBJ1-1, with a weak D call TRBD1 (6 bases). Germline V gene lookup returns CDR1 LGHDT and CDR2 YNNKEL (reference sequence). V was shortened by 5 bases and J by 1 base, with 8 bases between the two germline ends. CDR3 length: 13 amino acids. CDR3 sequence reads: CASSTRGNTEAFF. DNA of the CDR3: TGTGCCAGCAGCACCAGGGGGAACACTGAAGCTTTCTTT.

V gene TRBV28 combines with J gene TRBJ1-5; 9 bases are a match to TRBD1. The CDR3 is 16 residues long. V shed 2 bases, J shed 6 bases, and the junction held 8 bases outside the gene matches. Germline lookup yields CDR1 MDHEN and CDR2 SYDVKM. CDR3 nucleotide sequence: TGTGCCAGCAGTTTAGCAACAGGGGGCGCAGGTCAGCCCCAGCATTTT. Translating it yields CASSLATGGAGQPQHF.

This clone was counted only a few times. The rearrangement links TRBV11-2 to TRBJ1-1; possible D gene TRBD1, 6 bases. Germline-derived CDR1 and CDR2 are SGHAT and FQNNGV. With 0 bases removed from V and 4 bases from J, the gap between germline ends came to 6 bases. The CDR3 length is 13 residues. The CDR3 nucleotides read TGTGCCAGCAGCTTAGAACAGGGCACTGAAGCTTTCTTT. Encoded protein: CASSLEQGTEAFF. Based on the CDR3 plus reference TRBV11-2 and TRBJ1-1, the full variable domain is EAGVAQSPRYKIIEKRQSVAFWCNPISGHATLYWYQQILGQGPKLLIQFQNNGVVDDSQLPKDRFSAERLKGVDSTLKIQPAKLEDSAVYLCASSLEQGTEAFFGQGTRLTVV.

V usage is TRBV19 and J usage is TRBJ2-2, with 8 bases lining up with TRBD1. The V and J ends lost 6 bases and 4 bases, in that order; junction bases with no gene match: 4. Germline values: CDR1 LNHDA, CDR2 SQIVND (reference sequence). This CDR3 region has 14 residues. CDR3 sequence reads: CASRQTGGTGELFF. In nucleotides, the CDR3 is TGTGCCAGTAGACAAACAGGGGGCACCGGGGAGCTGTTTTTT.

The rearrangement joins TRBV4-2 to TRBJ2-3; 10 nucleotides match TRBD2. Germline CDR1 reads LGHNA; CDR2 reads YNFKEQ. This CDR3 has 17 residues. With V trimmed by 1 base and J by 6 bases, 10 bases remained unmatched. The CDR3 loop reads CASSQGTTSGAFDTQYF. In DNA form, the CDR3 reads TGTGCCAGCAGCCAAGGGACCACTAGCGGGGCCTTCGATACGCAGTATTTT.

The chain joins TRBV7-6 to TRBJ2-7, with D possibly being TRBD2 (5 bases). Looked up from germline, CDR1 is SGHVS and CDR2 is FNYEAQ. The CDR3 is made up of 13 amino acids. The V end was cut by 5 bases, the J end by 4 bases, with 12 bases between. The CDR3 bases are TGTGCCAGCAGCCAGGCGAGAGGGTACGAGCAGTACTTC. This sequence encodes CASSQARGYEQYF.

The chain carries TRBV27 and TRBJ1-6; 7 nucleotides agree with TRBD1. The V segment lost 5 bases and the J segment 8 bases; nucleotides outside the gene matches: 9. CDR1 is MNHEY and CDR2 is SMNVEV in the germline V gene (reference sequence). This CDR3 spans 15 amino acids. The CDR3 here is CASSPRQGTDSPLHF. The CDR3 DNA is TGTGCCAGCAGTCCTAGACAGGGCACGGATTCACCCCTCCACTTT.

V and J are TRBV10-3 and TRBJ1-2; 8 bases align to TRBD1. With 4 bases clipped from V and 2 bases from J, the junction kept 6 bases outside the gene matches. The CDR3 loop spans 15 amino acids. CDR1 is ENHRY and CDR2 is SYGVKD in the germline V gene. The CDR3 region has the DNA TGTGCCATCAGTGGAGGGGCAGGGGGCAACTATGGCTACACCTTC. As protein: CAISGGAGGNYGYTF.

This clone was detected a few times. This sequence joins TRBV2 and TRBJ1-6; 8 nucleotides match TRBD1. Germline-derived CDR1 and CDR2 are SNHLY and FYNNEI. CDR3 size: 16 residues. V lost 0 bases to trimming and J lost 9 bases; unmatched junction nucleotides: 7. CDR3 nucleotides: TGTGCCAGCAGTGAAGCGAGGACAGGGTTGGGTTCACCCCTCCACTTT. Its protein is CASSEARTGLGSPLHF.

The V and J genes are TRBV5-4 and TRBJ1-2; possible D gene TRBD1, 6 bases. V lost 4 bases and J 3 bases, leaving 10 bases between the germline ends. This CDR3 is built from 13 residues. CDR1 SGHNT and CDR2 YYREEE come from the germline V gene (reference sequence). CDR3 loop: CASSRTDYYGYTF. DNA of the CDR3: TGTGCCAGCAGCCGGACAGACTACTATGGCTACACCTTC.

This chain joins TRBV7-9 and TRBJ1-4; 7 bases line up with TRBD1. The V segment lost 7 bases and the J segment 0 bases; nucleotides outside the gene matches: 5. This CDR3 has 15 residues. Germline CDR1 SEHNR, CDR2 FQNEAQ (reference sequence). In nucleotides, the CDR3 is TGTGCCAGCACAGGGACAGCCGCAACTAATGAAAAACTGTTTTTT. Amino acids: CASTGTAATNEKLFF.

CDR3 amino acids: CASSSQIGRQTYEQYF. The CDR3 DNA sequence: TGTGCCAGCAGTTCTCAAATTGGACGGCAAACCTACGAGCAGTACTTC. The V call is TRBV28, the J call TRBJ2-7; D remains ambiguous. Trimming removed 4 bases at V and 2 bases at J, with 18 bases between. This CDR3 contains 16 residues. The germline V gene encodes CDR1 MDHEN and CDR2 SYDVKM.

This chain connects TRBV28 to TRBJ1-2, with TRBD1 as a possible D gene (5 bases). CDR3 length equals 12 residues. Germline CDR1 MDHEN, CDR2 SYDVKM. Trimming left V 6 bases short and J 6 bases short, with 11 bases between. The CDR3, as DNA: TGTGCCAGCAGCGGGCAGGGACATGGCTACACCTTC. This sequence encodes CASSGQGHGYTF.

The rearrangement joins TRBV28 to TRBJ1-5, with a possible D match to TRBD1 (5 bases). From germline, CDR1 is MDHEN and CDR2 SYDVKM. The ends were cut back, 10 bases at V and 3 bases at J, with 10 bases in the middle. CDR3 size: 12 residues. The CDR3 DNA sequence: TGTGCCACCGAGGGGAACAATCAGCCCCAGCATTTT. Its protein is CATEGNNQPQHF.

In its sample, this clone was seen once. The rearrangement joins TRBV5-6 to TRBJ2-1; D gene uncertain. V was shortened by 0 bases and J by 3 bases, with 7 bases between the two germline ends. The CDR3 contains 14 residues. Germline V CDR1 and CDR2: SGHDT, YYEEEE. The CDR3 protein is CASSLGRFYNEQFF. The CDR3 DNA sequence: TGTGCCAGCAGCTTGGGCAGGTTCTACAATGAGCAGTTCTTC. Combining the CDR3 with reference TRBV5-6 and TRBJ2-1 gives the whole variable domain DAGVTQSPTHLIKTRGQQVTLRCSPKSGHDTVSWYQQALGQGPQFIFQYYEEEERQRGNFPDRFSGHQFPNYSSELNVNALLLGDSALYLCASSLGRFYNEQFFGPGTRLTVL.

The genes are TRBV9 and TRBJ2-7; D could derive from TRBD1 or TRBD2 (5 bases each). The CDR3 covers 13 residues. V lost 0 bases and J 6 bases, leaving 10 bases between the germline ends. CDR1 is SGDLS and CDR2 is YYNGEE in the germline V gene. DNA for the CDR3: TGTGCCAGCAGCGTAGCTACGGGGCTCGAGCAGTACTTC. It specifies CASSVATGLEQYF.

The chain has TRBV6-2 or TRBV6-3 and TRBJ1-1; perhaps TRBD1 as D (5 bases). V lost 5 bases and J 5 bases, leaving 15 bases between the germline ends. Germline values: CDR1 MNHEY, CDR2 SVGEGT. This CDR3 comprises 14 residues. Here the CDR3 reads CASSPPGGGTEAFF. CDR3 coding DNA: TGTGCCAGCAGTCCCCCCGGGGGGGGGACTGAAGCTTTCTTT.

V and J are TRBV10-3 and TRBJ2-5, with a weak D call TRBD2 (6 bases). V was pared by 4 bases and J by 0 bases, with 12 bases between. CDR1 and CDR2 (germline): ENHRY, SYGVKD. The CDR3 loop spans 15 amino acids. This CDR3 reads CAISGAWGDQETQYF. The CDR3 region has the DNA TGTGCCATCAGTGGGGCTTGGGGGGACCAAGAGACCCAGTACTTC.

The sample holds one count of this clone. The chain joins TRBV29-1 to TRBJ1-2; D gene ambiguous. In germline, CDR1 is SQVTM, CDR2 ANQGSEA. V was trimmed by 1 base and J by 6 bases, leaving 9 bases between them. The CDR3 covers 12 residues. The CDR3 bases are TGCAGCGTTGAAGGCGGACCAGATGGCTACACCTTC. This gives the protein CSVEGGPDGYTF.

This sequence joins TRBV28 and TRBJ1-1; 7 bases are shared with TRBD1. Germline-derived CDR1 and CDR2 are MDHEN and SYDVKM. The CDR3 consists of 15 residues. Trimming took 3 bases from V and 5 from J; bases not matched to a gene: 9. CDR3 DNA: TGTGCCAGCAGTTTGGCCAGGGGGGCGGGTACTGAAGCTTTCTTT. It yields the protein CASSLARGAGTEAFF.

The CDR3 DNA reads TGTGCCATCAGAGACAGTTCCTACGAGCAGTACTTC. Encoded protein: CAIRDSSYEQYF. V and J are TRBV10-3 and TRBJ2-7; D might be TRBD1 (5 bases). Trimming removed 6 bases from V and 1 base from J, with 7 bases in between. The V gene's germline CDR1 is ENHRY and CDR2 SYGVKD. This CDR3 is built from 12 residues.

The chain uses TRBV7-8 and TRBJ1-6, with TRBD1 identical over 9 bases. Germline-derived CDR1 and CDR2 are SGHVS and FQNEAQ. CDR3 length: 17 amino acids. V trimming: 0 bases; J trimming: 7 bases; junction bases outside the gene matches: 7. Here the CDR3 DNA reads TGTGCCAGCAGCTTAGCCCCCCGACAGGGGGGGAATTCACCCCTCCACTTT. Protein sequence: CASSLAPRQGGNSPLHF.

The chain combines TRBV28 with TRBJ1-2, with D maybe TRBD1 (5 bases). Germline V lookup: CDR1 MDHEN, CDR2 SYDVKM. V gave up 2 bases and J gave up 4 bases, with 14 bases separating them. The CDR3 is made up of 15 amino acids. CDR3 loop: CASSLRGGGAYGYTF. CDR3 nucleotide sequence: TGTGCCAGCAGTTTACGGGGCGGAGGCGCCTATGGCTACACCTTC.

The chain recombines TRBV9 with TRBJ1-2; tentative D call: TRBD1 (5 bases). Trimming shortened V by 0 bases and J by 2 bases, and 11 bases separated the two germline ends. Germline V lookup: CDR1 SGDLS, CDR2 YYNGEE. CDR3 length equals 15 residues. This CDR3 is CASSVVDSENYGYTF. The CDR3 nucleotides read TGTGCCAGCAGCGTAGTCGACAGCGAGAACTATGGCTACACCTTC.

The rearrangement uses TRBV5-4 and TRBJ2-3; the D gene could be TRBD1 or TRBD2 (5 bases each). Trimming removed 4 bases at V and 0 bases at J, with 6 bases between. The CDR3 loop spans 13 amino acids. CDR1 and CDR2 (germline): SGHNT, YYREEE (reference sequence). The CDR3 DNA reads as TGTGCCAGCAGCCGGGACAGCACAGATACGCAGTATTTT. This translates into CASSRDSTDTQYF.

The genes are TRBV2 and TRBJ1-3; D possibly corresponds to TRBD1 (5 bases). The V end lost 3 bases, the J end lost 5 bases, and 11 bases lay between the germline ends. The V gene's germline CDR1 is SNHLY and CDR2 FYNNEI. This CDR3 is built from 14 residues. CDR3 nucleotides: TGTGCCAGCAGTGACCAGGGCCTCCGAAACACCATATATTTT. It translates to CASSDQGLRNTIYF.